This is a list of T cell receptor beta chains from one sample in a study of blood T cell repertoires in COVID-19. Sequencing used immunoSEQ multiplex PCR; TCRdb keeps in-frame clones, though not all of them. The sample has 100,000 to 110,000 clones; approximately 80% are singletons. Sequenced sample: peripheral blood. Receptors were obtained from a man aged 45-60 years with active or convalescent COVID-19. CDR3s include the opening cysteine and the closing phenylalanine or tryptophan. D genes are given only for firm matches. Size tells how often a clone was seen (once, few, many) or the class of an expanded clone, and some rows leave it out.

d_gene | abundance | j_gene | v_gene | CDR3aa | CDR3nt
. | . | TRBJ2-7 | TRBV5-6 | CASSLSWGRAYEQYF | TGTGCCAGCAGCTTGTCGTGGGGCAGGGCCTACGAGCAGTACTTC
. | . | TRBJ2-7 | TRBV27 | CASSWGDGTYEQYF | TGTGCCAGCAGTTGGGGGGACGGTACCTACGAGCAGTACTTC
. | once | TRBJ2-7 | TRBV4-2 | CASSQDHGGGYEQYF | TGTGCCAGCAGCCAAGATCATGGAGGAGGCTACGAGCAGTACTTC
TRBD2 | . | TRBJ2-7 | TRBV2 | CASSEASGHYEQYF | TGTGCCAGCAGTGAGGCTAGCGGCCACTACGAGCAGTACTTC
. | once | TRBJ2-1 | TRBV24-1 | CATGPRGDSNEQFF | TGTGCCACCGGACCCAGGGGAGATAGCAATGAGCAGTTCTTC
TRBD1 | . | TRBJ1-5 | TRBV3-1/TRBV3-2 | CASSNRDRDAPQHF | TGTGCCAGCAGTAACCGGGACAGGGATGCGCCCCAGCATTTT
TRBD2 | few | TRBJ2-1 | TRBV24-1 | CATSDFNSGRGEQFF | TGTGCCACCAGTGATTTCAATAGCGGGAGGGGTGAGCAGTTCTTC
. | once | TRBJ1-1 | TRBV12-3/TRBV12-4 | CASSNAGNTEAFF | TGTGCCAGCAGCAACGCCGGGAACACTGAAGCTTTCTTT
TRBD1 | . | TRBJ2-7 | TRBV29-1 | CSVFSGGSSYEQYF | TGCAGCGTTTTTTCAGGGGGCAGCTCCTACGAGCAGTACTTC
. | . | TRBJ2-1 | TRBV2 | CASNPTPYNEQFF | TGTGCCAGCAATCCGACTCCCTACAATGAGCAGTTCTTC
. | . | TRBJ2-1 | TRBV5-8 | CASSRWGVEQFF | TGTGCCAGCAGCCGCTGGGGGGTTGAGCAGTTCTTC
. | . | TRBJ2-7 | TRBV5-6 | CASSPGQPYEQYF | TGTGCCAGCAGCCCGGGACAACCCTACGAGCAGTACTTC
. | . | TRBJ1-5 | TRBV7-9 | CASSLMEGQPQHF | TGTGCCAGCAGCTTAATGGAGGGTCAGCCCCAGCATTTT
. | . | TRBJ2-2 | TRBV5-1 | CASSLASIRTGELFF | TGCGCCAGCAGCTTGGCAAGTATCAGGACCGGGGAGCTGTTTTTT
. | . | TRBJ1-1 | TRBV7-3 | CASSLGGASYAFF | TGTGCCAGCAGCTTAGGAGGGGCGTCTTACGCTTTCTTT
. | . | TRBJ2-2 | TRBV11-3 | CASSSDRAGELFF | TGTGCCAGCAGCTCCGATCGGGCCGGGGAGCTGTTTTTT
TRBD1 | . | TRBJ2-2 | TRBV24-1 | CATSDLGQGAETGELFF | TGTGCCACCAGTGATTTGGGGCAGGGGGCAGAAACCGGGGAGCTGTTTTTT
TRBD2 | . | TRBJ2-1 | TRBV18 | CASSRAVGTSGYNEQFF | TGTGCCAGCTCACGGGCTGTGGGGACTAGCGGATACAATGAGCAGTTCTTC
. | . | TRBJ2-7 | TRBV5-1 | CASSLVPTYYEQYF | TGCGCCAGCAGCTTGGTACCCACTTACTACGAGCAGTACTTC
TRBD1 | . | TRBJ2-3 | TRBV25-1 | CASRWTGGLTDTQYF | TGTGCCAGCAGATGGACAGGGGGGTTGACAGATACGCAGTATTTT
. | . | TRBJ2-5 | TRBV24-1 | CATSDLAEGETQYF | TGTGCCACCAGTGACTTAGCGGAGGGGGAGACCCAGTACTTC
TRBD2 | . | TRBJ2-1 | TRBV24-1 | CATSLGGSENEQFF | TGTGCCACCAGTCTTGGCGGGAGTGAAAATGAGCAGTTCTTC
TRBD1 | . | TRBJ1-4 | TRBV18 | CASSISAGTGGRWTNEKLFF | TGTGCCAGCTCGATCTCCGCCGGGACAGGGGGCCGGTGGACTAATGAAAAACTGTTTTTT
TRBD2 | . | TRBJ2-3 | TRBV5-1 | CASSLGTSGSIRTDTQYF | TGCGCCAGCAGCTTGGGAACAAGCGGGAGTATTCGGACAGATACGCAGTATTTT
TRBD1 | . | TRBJ1-6 | TRBV6-6 | CASRETGTGNSPLHF | TGTGCCAGCAGAGAAACCGGGACAGGGAATTCACCCCTCCACTTT
. | . | TRBJ2-7 | TRBV3-1/TRBV3-2 | CASSLRQTYEQYF | TGTGCCAGCAGCCTAAGACAGACCTACGAGCAGTACTTC
. | . | TRBJ2-7 | TRBV29-1 | CSVEEQGLQQYF | TGCAGCGTGGAAGAGCAGGGATTACAGCAGTACTTC
. | . | TRBJ2-5 | TRBV5-4 | CASSLGLGGQETQYF | TGTGCCAGCAGCTTGGGCCTTGGGGGGCAAGAGACCCAGTACTTC
TRBD2 | . | TRBJ2-7 | TRBV15 | CATSRAPGLAGVEQYF | TGTGCCACCAGCAGGGCCCCGGGACTAGCGGGAGTCGAGCAGTACTTC
TRBD2 | . | TRBJ2-1 | TRBV6-6 | CASRSTSGRAGEQFF | TGTGCCAGCAGATCAACTAGCGGGAGGGCGGGTGAGCAGTTCTTC
TRBD1 | . | TRBJ2-5 | TRBV9 | CASSVLYRGRRLETQYF | TGTGCCAGCAGCGTACTGTACAGGGGGCGAAGGCTTGAGACCCAGTACTTC
. | . | TRBJ2-7 | TRBV5-1 | CASSFSLWGSDSGYEQYF | TGCGCCAGCAGCTTCTCCCTCTGGGGCAGCGATTCGGGTTACGAGCAGTACTTC
TRBD2 | . | TRBJ2-5 | TRBV9 | CASSVVAGAGETQYF | TGTGCCAGCAGCGTGGTAGCGGGTGCGGGGGAGACCCAGTACTTC
TRBD2 | . | TRBJ2-7 | TRBV9 | CASSETSGRANEQYF | TGTGCCAGCAGTGAGACTAGCGGGAGGGCTAACGAGCAGTACTTC
. | . | TRBJ2-2 | TRBV5-4 | CASSLGGTGELFF | TGTGCCAGCAGCTTGGGCGGAACCGGGGAGCTGTTTTTT
TRBD1 | few | TRBJ2-7 | TRBV5-1 | CASSSWTGDHEQYF | TGCGCCAGCAGTTCCTGGACAGGGGACCACGAGCAGTACTTC
TRBD1 | once | TRBJ1-2 | TRBV30 | CAWSVRSGGYGYTF | TGTGCCTGGAGTGTAAGGTCAGGGGGCTATGGCTACACCTTC
TRBD1 | once | TRBJ2-6 | TRBV6-5 | CAGGRFSGQNVLTF | TGTGCCGGTGGCCGCTTTTCGGGACAGAACGTCCTGACTTTC
TRBD2 | few | TRBJ2-7 | TRBV3-1/TRBV3-2 | CASSAIRFAGGSEQYF | TGTGCCAGCAGCGCGATCCGGTTCGCGGGAGGTTCCGAGCAGTACTTC
. | few | TRBJ2-2 | TRBV24-1 | CATSDQGARATGELFF | TGTGCCACCAGTGACCAGGGTGCGCGAGCCACCGGGGAGCTGTTTTTT
. | . | TRBJ2-3 | TRBV24-1 | CATSDTRTDTQYF | TGTGCCACCAGTGACACTAGGACAGATACGCAGTATTTT
. | once | TRBJ1-1 | TRBV5-1 | CASSYSGGKTEAFF | TGCGCCAGCAGCTACTCGGGGGGGAAAACTGAAGCTTTCTTT
TRBD1 | . | TRBJ1-5 | TRBV2 | CASSEDRVSQPQHF | TGTGCCAGCAGCGAGGACAGGGTTTCACAGCCCCAGCATTTT
. | . | TRBJ2-3 | TRBV5-1 | CASSFQGLGTDTQYF | TGCGCCAGCAGCTTTCAGGGGTTGGGCACAGATACGCAGTATTTT
TRBD1 | . | TRBJ1-5 | TRBV13 | CASSRRTGGSNQPQHF | TGTGCCAGCAGCCGACGGACAGGAGGGAGCAATCAGCCCCAGCATTTT
. | . | TRBJ1-2 | TRBV7-9 | CASSLAGGGGYTF | TGTGCCAGCAGCTTAGCAGGGGGTGGTGGCTACACCTTC
TRBD2 | . | TRBJ2-3 | TRBV5-4 | CASGTGTISTDTQYF | TGTGCCAGCGGAACCGGGACTATAAGCACAGATACGCAGTATTTT
TRBD2 | . | TRBJ2-2 | TRBV5-6 | CASSLVGEGTGELFF | TGTGCCAGCAGCTTAGTCGGGGAGGGCACCGGGGAGCTGTTTTTT
. | . | TRBJ2-3 | TRBV6-1 | CASSELSGYTQYF | TGTGCCAGCAGTGAATTAAGCGGTTATACGCAGTATTTT
. | once | TRBJ1-1 | TRBV29-1 | CSVSQPGTMGAFF | TGCAGCGTTTCCCAACCGGGGACTATGGGAGCTTTCTTT